The 21 T cell receptor beta chains in this list originate from one sample, sequenced in a study of PD-1 blockade in classical Hodgkin lymphoma. Brentuximab vedotin exposure varied among the patients, all of whom had relapsed after autologous stem cell transplantation. The data were produced by immunoSEQ multiplex PCR, yet TCRdb's version contains in-frame clones alone and is incomplete. The table includes 25,000 to 35,000 clones, around 70% detected once. The source material was peripheral blood mononuclear cells (PBMCs), sampled before the second cycle of nivolumab. Receptors originate from a human donor with classical Hodgkin lymphoma.

This clone was counted between two and nine times. This chain links TRBV5-6 with TRBJ2-1; no definite D call. Between the trimmed V and J ends, which lost 2 bases and 7 bases, there was a span of 7 bases. Per the germline V gene, CDR1 is SGHDT and CDR2 is YYEEEE. This CDR3 region has 12 residues. In nucleotides, the CDR3 is TGTGCCAGCAGCTTAGGAGATAATGAGCAGTTCTTC. Translating it yields CASSLGDNEQFF.

The V gene is TRBV10-3, the J gene TRBJ2-7; 9 nucleotides match TRBD1. Germline V lookup: CDR1 ENHRY, CDR2 SYGVKD. J was trimmed by 5 bases and V by 6 bases; bases with no gene match: 11. There are 15 residues in the CDR3. The CDR3 bases are TGTGCCATCAGGGAAACCGGGACAGGGATCCACGAGCAGTACGTC. Protein: CAIRETGTGIHEQYV.

J is TRBJ2-7 and V is TRBV7-9; D call uncertain. The germline CDR1 and CDR2 sequences are SEHNR and FQNEAQ (reference sequence). V dropped 5 bases and J dropped 3 bases, with 14 bases sitting between them. This CDR3 comprises 14 residues. As DNA, the CDR3 is TGTGCCAGCAGCCCGATGGTACCCGTCTACGAGCAGTACGTC. It translates to CASSPMVPVYEQYV.

The chain's CDR3 is CASSLAEGNYGYTF. CDR3 bases: TGCGCCAGCAGCTTGGCGGAGGGAAACTATGGCTACACCTTC. This chain joins TRBV5-1 and TRBJ1-2; D ambiguous. The CDR3 covers 14 residues. Germline assignment: CDR1 SGHRS and CDR2 YFSETQ. Trimming stripped 0 bases from V and 2 bases from J, with 8 bases between.

The rearrangement links TRBV2 to TRBJ1-2, with TRBD1 identical over 7 bases. The CDR3 is 13 amino acids. V was pared by 10 bases and J by 2 bases, with 7 bases of the junction left unmatched. The germline V gene has CDR1 SNHLY and CDR2 FYNNEI. The CDR3 loop reads CATDRQGNYGYTF. DNA of the CDR3: TGTGCCACAGACCGACAGGGAAACTATGGCTACACCTTC.

This clone was recorded a few times. The genes are TRBV29-1 and TRBJ1-2; D not certain. V lost 0 bases and J lost 1, with 12 bases in between. Germline V gives CDR1 SQVTM, CDR2 ANQGSEA. CDR3 length equals 15 residues. The CDR3 here is CSVEEEALSNYGYTF. The CDR3 DNA is TGCAGCGTTGAAGAGGAGGCCCTCAGTAACTATGGCTACACCTTC.

The chain combines TRBV28 with TRBJ1-4, with D possibly TRBD1 on 5 matching bases. Germline CDR1 is MDHEN and CDR2 is SYDVKM. The V end lost 7 bases, the J end lost 7 bases, and 13 bases lay between the germline ends. There are 13 residues in the CDR3. The CDR3 spells CASNWRRGEKLFF. In nucleotides, the CDR3 is TGTGCCAGCAATTGGAGGAGGGGTGAAAAACTGTTTTTT.

The gene calls are TRBV5-4 and TRBJ2-7; D unresolved. This CDR3 is built from 14 residues. Germline CDR1 SGHNT, CDR2 YYREEE (reference sequence). V was cut by 0 bases and J by 2 bases, with 9 bases left in between. CDR3 sequence: CASSLDGFAYEQYV. In nucleotides, the CDR3 is TGTGCCAGCAGCTTGGACGGTTTTGCCTACGAGCAGTACGTC.

This sequence joins TRBV5-1 and TRBJ2-3; TRBD1 is a possible D gene (6 bases). The CDR3 totals 14 residues. The ends were cut back, 5 bases at V and 3 bases at J, with 13 bases in the middle. Germline assignment: CDR1 SGHRS and CDR2 YFSETQ. Here the CDR3 DNA reads TGCGCCAGCAGAAACAGGGCCCGTACAGATACGCAGTATTTT. It encodes CASRNRARTDTQYF.

The V call is TRBV7-9, the J call TRBJ1-2, with TRBD1 matching over 7 bases. Germline V gives CDR1 SEHNR, CDR2 FQNEAQ (reference sequence). After removal of 3 bases from V and 13 bases from J, the junction contained 8 bases not matched to a gene. The CDR3 consists of 12 residues. The CDR3 protein is CASSFETGFCTF. CDR3 bases: TGTGCCAGCAGCTTCGAGACAGGGTTCTGCACCTTC. The entire variable domain, with the rest obtained from reference TRBV7-9 and TRBJ1-2, is as follows: DTGVSQNPRHKITKRGQNVTFRCDPISEHNRLYWYRQTLGQGPEFLTYFQNEAQLEKSRLLSDRFSAERPKGSFSTLEIQRTEQGDSAMYLCASSFETGFCTFGSGTRLTVV.

Notes on this clone: At one of its ends the junction is not consistent with the germline gene, which may arise from a read error. V gene TRBV2 combines with J gene TRBJ2-3, with 10 nucleotides matching TRBD2. CDR3 size: 16 residues. CDR1 is SNHLY and CDR2 is FYNNEI in the germline V gene. This CDR3 reads CASREAGGLRGDTQYF. CDR3 DNA: TGTGCCAGCAGGGAAGCGGGGGGGCTCCGAGGAGATACGCAGTATTTT. Full variable domain (outside the CDR3, taken from reference TRBV2 and TRBJ2-3): EPEVTQTPSHQVTQMGQEVILRCVPISNHLYFYWYRQILGQKVEFLVSFYNNEISEKSEIFDDQFSVERPDGSNFTLKIRSTKLEDSAMYFCASREAGGLRGDTQYFGPGTRLTVL.

The rearrangement links TRBV6-6 to TRBJ1-5, with no clear D. In germline, CDR1 is MNHNY, CDR2 SVGAGI (reference sequence). V lost 8 bases and J 0 bases, leaving 17 bases between the germline ends. This CDR3 has 16 amino acids. DNA for the CDR3: TGTGCCAGCTCTGCACCCCCCTCTTTTAGCAATCAGCCCCAGCATTTT. It specifies CASSAPPSFSNQPQHF.

V gene TRBV28 combines with J gene TRBJ2-7, with 7 positions matching TRBD2. This CDR3 comprises 14 residues. Germline assignment: CDR1 MDHEN and CDR2 SYDVKM. V lost 3 bases to trimming and J lost 0 bases; unmatched junction nucleotides: 2. CDR3 loop: CASSFGGSSYEQYF. DNA for the CDR3: TGTGCCAGCAGTTTCGGGGGGAGCTCCTACGAGCAGTACTTC.

The chain uses TRBV6-1 and TRBJ2-1, with 7 bases fitting TRBD2. Trimming cost V 2 bases and J 5 bases; bases outside gene matches: 3. This CDR3 spans 14 amino acids. In germline, CDR1 is MNHNS, CDR2 SASEGT. The CDR3 reads CASSEYRGDNEQFF. The CDR3 nucleotides are TGTGCCAGCAGTGAATATCGGGGGGACAATGAGCAGTTCTTC.

This clone came up a few times. V usage is TRBV27 and J usage is TRBJ2-3, with D unresolved. This CDR3 contains 15 residues. V was shortened by 4 bases and J by 1 base, with 12 bases between the two germline ends. Germline CDR1 is MNHEY and CDR2 is SMNVEV (reference sequence). CDR3 in amino acids: CASSSPADGTDTQYF. The CDR3 DNA reads TGTGCCAGCAGTTCCCCTGCGGACGGCACAGATACGCAGTATTTT.

V and J are TRBV4-2 and TRBJ2-3; 9 bases match TRBD2. The germline gives CDR1 LGHNA, CDR2 YNFKEQ. J lost 2 bases, V lost 5 bases, and 11 bases had no gene match. CDR3 length: 17 residues. CDR3 loop: CASSDLSSGEYTDTQYF. CDR3 DNA sequence: TGTGCCAGCAGCGACCTTTCTAGCGGGGAATACACAGATACGCAGTATTTT.

The chain joins TRBV11-2 to TRBJ1-1; D remains unclear. Germline V gives CDR1 SGHAT, CDR2 FQNNGV. Trimming shortened V by 0 bases and J by 1 base, and 12 bases separated the two germline ends. The CDR3 runs to 16 residues. This chain's CDR3 is CASSLEFGRRNTEAFF. The CDR3 coding sequence is TGTGCCAGCAGCTTAGAGTTCGGACGGAGGAACACTGAAGCTTTCTTT.

This chain connects TRBV28 to TRBJ1-2, with 8 bases fitting TRBD1. Germline lookup yields CDR1 MDHEN and CDR2 SYDVKM. The CDR3 sequence is 18 residues long. V trimming: 2 bases; J trimming: 1 base; junction bases outside the gene matches: 12. CDR3 protein: CASSLSRDRMIVNYGYTF. The CDR3, as DNA: TGTGCCAGCAGTTTAAGCCGGGACAGGATGATCGTTAACTATGGCTACACCTTC.

The chain combines TRBV9 with TRBJ1-4; D might be TRBD1 (5 bases). Trimming stripped 2 bases from V and 6 bases from J, with 11 bases between. The CDR3 is 14 amino acids. The V gene's germline CDR1 is SGDLS and CDR2 YYNGEE. CDR3 sequence (DNA): TGTGCCAGCAGCGTGGGGCCGCTTCATGAAAAACTGTTTTTT. Protein: CASSVGPLHEKLFF.

The chain carries TRBV7-9 and TRBJ1-1; D remains unclear. Looked up from germline, CDR1 is SEHNR and CDR2 is FQNEAQ (reference sequence). Trimming stripped 5 bases from V and 4 bases from J, with 11 bases between. CDR3 length equals 13 residues. The CDR3 is CASSPQKSTEAFF. The CDR3 DNA is TGTGCCAGCAGCCCCCAGAAGAGCACTGAAGCTTTCTTT.

This chain connects TRBV4-1 to TRBJ2-7; no clear D. This CDR3 is 14 amino acids long. Germline V gene lookup returns CDR1 MGHRA and CDR2 YSYEKL. Deletions cut 5 bases from V and 2 bases from J, with 13 bases between. The CDR3 bases are TGCGCCAGCAGCGTAGGGCAAGGTACCTACGAGCAGTACTTC. Its translation: CASSVGQGTYEQYF.